A selection of T cell receptor beta chains follows, all from one sample in a study of cytotoxic CD8 clonotypes in ibrutinib-treated CLL. Only in-frame clones appear in the TCRdb table, and some are missing; sequencing was by immunoSEQ multiplex PCR. Altogether some 310,000 clones are present, approximately 80% being singletons, with the ten largest covering 6.5% to 8%. The sample was PBMCs, taken before ibrutinib treatment. The receptors were gathered from a human donor with chronic lymphocytic leukemia. The CDR3 runs from the conserved cysteine through the conserved F or W. The D gene is left open where the match is weak. Part of the rows lack a size; the others show once, few, many or a class for expanded clones.

clone_size,v_call,j_call,d_call,cdr3_nt,cdr3_aa
-,TRBV5-4,TRBJ1-1,-,TGTGCCAGCAGCTTGGAGAACATGAACACTGAAGCTTTCTTT,CASSLENMNTEAFF
-,TRBV5-1,TRBJ1-2,-,TGCGCCAGCAGCCCGGACGGCAGGGCTAACTATGGCTACACCTTC,CASSPDGRANYGYTF
few,TRBV6-1,TRBJ2-2,-,TGTGCCAGCAGTGTTGGCCAGTCGAACACCGGGGAGCTGTTTTTT,CASSVGQSNTGELFF
-,TRBV4-3,TRBJ2-7,TRBD1,TGCGCCAGCAGCCAAGTTCCGGGACAGGATACATACGAGCAGTACTTC,CASSQVPGQDTYEQYF
few,TRBV7-9,TRBJ2-5,-,TGTGCCTCACACGGACCGTATTACCAAGAGACCCAGTACTTC,CASHGPYYQETQYF
once,TRBV27,TRBJ2-7,-,TGTGCCAGCAGTTTGCTGTCTCTTCATTGGCACGAGCAGTACTTC,CASSLLSLHWHEQYF
-,TRBV7-8,TRBJ2-5,-,TGTGCCAGCAGCTTACTAGGGCCCGGGGCCCAGTACTTC,CASSLLGPGAQYF
-,TRBV19,TRBJ2-3,-,TGTGCCACGGGGACGGTGAGCACAGATACGCAGTATTTT,CATGTVSTDTQYF
few,TRBV30,TRBJ1-2,-,TGTGCCTGGGCCCTGGGTGGCTACACCTTC,CAWALGGYTF
-,TRBV27,TRBJ1-3,TRBD1,TGTGCCAGCAGTCAAACAGGGGGCTCTGGAAACACCATATATTTT,CASSQTGGSGNTIYF
-,TRBV2,TRBJ1-4,TRBD1,TGTGCCAGCAGTCGGACAGGTTCGAGTGAAAAACTGTTTTTT,CASSRTGSSEKLFF
few,TRBV5-1,TRBJ2-2,-,TGCGCCAGCAGCTTGGGAGGGTTCACCGGGGAGCTGTTTTTT,CASSLGGFTGELFF
-,TRBV28,TRBJ2-7,TRBD2,TGTGCCAGCAGCCCCGGACTAGCGGGCTCCTACGAGCAGTACTTC,CASSPGLAGSYEQYF
-,TRBV4-2,TRBJ1-2,-,TGTGCCAGCAGCCGAGAGGTGACAGCCTATGGCTACACCTTC,CASSREVTAYGYTF
-,TRBV5-1,TRBJ2-7,-,TGCGCCAGCAGCTTGGTGGGGGAGTACGAGCAGTACTTC,CASSLVGEYEQYF
-,TRBV10-1,TRBJ1-4,-,TGCGCCAGCAGTGAGGGGAGGGAAAAACTGTTTTTT,CASSEGREKLFF
-,TRBV4-3,TRBJ1-2,-,TGCGCCAGCAGCCAAGTTTTGGCCCGCCAGAGGGCACATTACGGCTACACCTTC,CASSQVLARQRAHYGYTF
-,TRBV20-1,TRBJ1-2,-,TGCAGTGCCCCGGGAGGGCGCGGCTACACCTTC,CSAPGGRGYTF
-,TRBV4-3,TRBJ2-7,-,TGCGCCAGCAGCCAAGATCGAGGACAGAGCTCCTACGAGCAGTACTTC,CASSQDRGQSSYEQYF
-,TRBV27,TRBJ2-1,-,TGTGCCAGCAGTTCACATAAGACGTGGGGAGAACTCGATGAGCAGTTCTTC,CASSSHKTWGELDEQFF
-,TRBV4-3,TRBJ2-7,-,TGCGCCAGCAGCCAAGATCGACTAGAGGTCTACGAGCAGTACTTC,CASSQDRLEVYEQYF
-,TRBV30,TRBJ1-2,-,TGTGCCTGGACGTTTATTCCAGCTAACTATGGCTACACCTTC,CAWTFIPANYGYTF
-,TRBV7-2,TRBJ2-5,-,TGTGCCAGCAGCGAAACCAGGGACACCAGGGAGACCCAGTACTTC,CASSETRDTRETQYF
-,TRBV20-1,TRBJ1-2,-,TGCAGTGCTAGTCCGACGTATGGCTACACCTTC,CSASPTYGYTF
-,TRBV27,TRBJ2-1,-,TGTGCCAGCAGTGTCGATGAGCAGTTCTTC,CASSVDEQFF
-,TRBV15,TRBJ1-5,TRBD1,TGTGCCACCAGTAAAACAGGGGGAACGCTGTATCAGCCCCAGCATTTT,CATSKTGGTLYQPQHF
-,TRBV10-3,TRBJ2-1,-,TGTGCCATCAGTGGGGTCGACTACAATGAGCAGTTCTTC,CAISGVDYNEQFF
-,TRBV7-9,TRBJ2-5,-,TGTGCCACCGGGGACCGGCAGCACGAGACCCAGTACTTC,CATGDRQHETQYF
-,TRBV14,TRBJ2-1,TRBD2,TGTGCCAGTGCGCTTGGACTAGCGGGAGTTGAGGAGCAGTTCTTC,CASALGLAGVEEQFF
-,TRBV7-2,TRBJ1-1,-,TGTGCCAGCAGCTTAGTCCCCCAAGGCACTGAAGCTTTCTTT,CASSLVPQGTEAFF
few,TRBV7-2,TRBJ1-2,TRBD1,TGTGCCAGCAGCTATGGGACAGGGGAGGCCTATGGCTACACCTTC,CASSYGTGEAYGYTF
-,TRBV7-8,TRBJ2-1,-,TGTGCCAGCAGCTTAGCGCGGCAGGGGATAAACAATGAGCAGTTCTTC,CASSLARQGINNEQFF
-,TRBV28,TRBJ1-2,-,TGTGCCAGCTTAGCCGCCGGGGGAGGCTACACCTTC,CASLAAGGGYTF
once,TRBV5-1,TRBJ2-7,TRBD2,TGCGCCAGCAGCTTGGACGGGACTACTCCCTACGAGCAGTACTTC,CASSLDGTTPYEQYF
-,TRBV18,TRBJ2-5,-,TGTGCCAGCTCAGGACAGAGCAATCAAGAGACCCAGTACTTC,CASSGQSNQETQYF
-,TRBV4-1,TRBJ1-2,-,TGCGCCAGCAGCCAAGGATCCGCGGGTACTAACTATGGCTACACCTTC,CASSQGSAGTNYGYTF
-,TRBV13,TRBJ2-7,TRBD2,TGTGCCAGCAGCAGTGGGGCGGGAGGCCGGTACGAGCAGTACTTC,CASSSGAGGRYEQYF
once,TRBV28,TRBJ2-7,-,TGTGCCAGCAGCCTGCCAACAGGAAAAAGCTACGAGCAGTACTTC,CASSLPTGKSYEQYF